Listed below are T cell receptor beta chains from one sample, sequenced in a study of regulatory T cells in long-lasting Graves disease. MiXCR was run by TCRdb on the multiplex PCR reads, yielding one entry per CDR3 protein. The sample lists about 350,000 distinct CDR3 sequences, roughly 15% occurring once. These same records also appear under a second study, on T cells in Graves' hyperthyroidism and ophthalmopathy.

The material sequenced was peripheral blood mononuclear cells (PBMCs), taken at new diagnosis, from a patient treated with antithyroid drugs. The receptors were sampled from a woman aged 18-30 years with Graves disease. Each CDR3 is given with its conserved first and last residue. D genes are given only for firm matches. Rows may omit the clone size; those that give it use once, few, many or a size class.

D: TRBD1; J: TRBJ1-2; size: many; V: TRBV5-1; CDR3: CASSLVPTGGNYGYTF; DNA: TGCGCCAGCAGCTTGGTCCCGACAGGGGGTAACTATGGCTACACCTTC
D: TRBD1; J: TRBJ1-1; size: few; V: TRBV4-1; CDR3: CASSQDSGGQRIEAFF; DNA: TGCGCCAGCAGCCAAGACTCAGGGGGACAGCGGATTGAAGCTTTCTTT
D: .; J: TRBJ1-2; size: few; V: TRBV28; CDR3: CASSLFQADSGYTF; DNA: TGTGCCAGCAGTTTATTTCAGGCCGACAGTGGCTACACCTTC
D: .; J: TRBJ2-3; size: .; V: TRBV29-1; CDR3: CSVPGAGTDTQYF; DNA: TGCAGCGTTCCAGGGGCCGGGACAGATACGCAGTATTTT
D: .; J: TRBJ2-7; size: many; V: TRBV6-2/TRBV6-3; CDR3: CASSFPVDSSFSYEQYF; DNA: TGTGCCAGCAGTTTCCCCGTAGACAGCTCCTTTTCCTACGAGCAGTACTTC
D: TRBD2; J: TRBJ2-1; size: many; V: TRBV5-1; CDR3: CASKEAGGYYNEQFF; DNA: TGCGCCAGCAAAGAGGCGGGAGGTTACTACAATGAGCAGTTCTTC
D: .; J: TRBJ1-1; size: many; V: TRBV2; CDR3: CATRPGFTEAFF; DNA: TGTGCCACCCGACCAGGTTTCACTGAAGCTTTCTTT
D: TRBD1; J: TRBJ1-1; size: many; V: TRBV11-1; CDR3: CASTPRWTGNTEAFF; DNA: TGTGCCAGCACCCCCCGCTGGACAGGAAACACTGAAGCTTTCTTT
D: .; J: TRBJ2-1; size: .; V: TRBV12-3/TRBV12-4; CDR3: CASSFGQDLPRPYNEQFF; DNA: TGTGCCAGCAGTTTTGGGCAGGACCTCCCGCGGCCCTACAATGAGCAGTTCTTC
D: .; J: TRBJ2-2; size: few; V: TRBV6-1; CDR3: CASSRPGAVSGADTGELFF; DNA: TGTGCCAGCAGTCGGCCCGGGGCGGTGTCAGGGGCTGACACCGGGGAGCTGTTTTTT
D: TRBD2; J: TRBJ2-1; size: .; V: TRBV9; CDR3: CASSVGPRLAGHNEQFF; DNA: TGTGCCAGCAGCGTAGGGCCTCGACTAGCGGGCCACAATGAGCAGTTCTTC
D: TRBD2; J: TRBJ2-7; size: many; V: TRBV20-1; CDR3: CSARDKVTSGNGYEQYF; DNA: TGCAGTGCTAGAGACAAGGTGACTAGCGGGAACGGGTACGAGCAGTACTTC
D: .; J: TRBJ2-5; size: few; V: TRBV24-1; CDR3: CATSDPGRGAVETQYF; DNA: TGTGCCACCAGTGATCCGGGCCGGGGGGCCGTAGAGACCCAGTACTTC
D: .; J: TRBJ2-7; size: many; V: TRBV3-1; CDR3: CASSRASYEQYF; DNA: TGTGCCAGCAGTAGAGCCTCCTACGAGCAGTACTTC
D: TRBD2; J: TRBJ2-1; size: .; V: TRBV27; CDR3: CASSFLLREGRCEQSF; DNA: TGTGCCAGCAGTTTCCTCCTACGGGAGGGCCGGTGTGAGCAGTCCTTC
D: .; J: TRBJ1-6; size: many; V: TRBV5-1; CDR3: CASSFGSQGSPLHF; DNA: TGCGCCAGCAGCTTCGGGTCCCAGGGCTCACCCCTCCACTTT
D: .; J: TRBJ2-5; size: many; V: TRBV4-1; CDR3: CASSLSPQETQYF; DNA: TGCGCCAGCAGCCTCTCACCCCAAGAGACCCAGTACTTC
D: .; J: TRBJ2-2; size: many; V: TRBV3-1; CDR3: CASSQLGLSNTGELFF; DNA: TGTGCCAGCAGCCAATTGGGGCTTTCGAACACCGGGGAGCTGTTTTTT
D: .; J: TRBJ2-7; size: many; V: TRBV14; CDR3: CASSHRISYEQYF; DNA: TGTGCCAGCAGCCACAGGATATCCTACGAGCAGTACTTC
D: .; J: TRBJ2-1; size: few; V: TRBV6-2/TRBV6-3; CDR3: CASSSSTGFNEQFF; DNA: TGTGCCAGCAGTTCGTCAACAGGGTTCAATGAGCAGTTCTTC
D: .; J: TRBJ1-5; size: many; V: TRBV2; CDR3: CASTGGISNQPQHF; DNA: TGTGCCAGCACGGGGGGCATCAGCAATCAGCCCCAGCATTTT
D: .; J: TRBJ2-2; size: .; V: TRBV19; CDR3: CRQANTGELFF; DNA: TGTAGACAGGCGAACACCGGGGAGCTGTTTTTT
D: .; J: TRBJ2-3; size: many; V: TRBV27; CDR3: CASSLSRGVGTDTQYF; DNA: TGTGCCAGCAGTTTATCGAGGGGCGTCGGCACAGATACGCAGTATTTT
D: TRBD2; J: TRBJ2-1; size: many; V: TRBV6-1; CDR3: CASRRVREGNNEQFF; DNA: TGTGCCAGCAGGAGGGTGCGGGAGGGGAACAATGAGCAGTTCTTC
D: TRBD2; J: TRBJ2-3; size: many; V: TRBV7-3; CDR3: CASSLRSTSGSFGTDTQYF; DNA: TGTGCCAGCAGCTTACGTTCGACTAGCGGGAGCTTCGGCACAGATACGCAGTATTTT
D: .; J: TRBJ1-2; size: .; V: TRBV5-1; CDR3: CASSYTGPDYGYTF; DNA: TGCGCCAGCAGTTATACAGGACCGGACTATGGCTACACCTTC
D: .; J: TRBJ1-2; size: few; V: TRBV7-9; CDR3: CASSPVGVNYGYTF; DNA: TGTGCCAGCAGCCCGGTGGGAGTTAACTATGGCTACACCTTC
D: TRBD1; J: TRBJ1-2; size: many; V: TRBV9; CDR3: CASRTGVYGYTF; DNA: TGTGCCAGCAGAACAGGGGTCTATGGCTACACCTTC
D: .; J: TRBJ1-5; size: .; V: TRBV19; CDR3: CASSGGLTTNQPQHF; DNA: TGTGCCAGTAGTGGGGGGCTCACCACCAATCAGCCCCAGCATTTT
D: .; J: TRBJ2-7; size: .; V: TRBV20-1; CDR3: CSARPQGGFFTYEQYF; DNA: TGCAGTGCTAGACCGCAGGGGGGATTCTTCACCTACGAGCAGTACTTC
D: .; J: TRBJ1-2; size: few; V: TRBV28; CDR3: CATRRGLGTYGYTF; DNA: TGTGCCACCCGAAGAGGGTTAGGGACCTATGGCTACACCTTC
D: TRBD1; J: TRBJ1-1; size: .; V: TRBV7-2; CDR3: CASSRQGSLSTEAFF; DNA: TGTGCCAGCAGCAGACAGGGATCTCTAAGCACTGAAGCTTTCTTT
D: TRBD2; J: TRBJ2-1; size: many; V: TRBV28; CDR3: CASSTLAGGPGRYNEQFF; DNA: TGTGCCAGCAGTACACTAGCGGGGGGGCCCGGGCGCTACAATGAGCAGTTCTTC
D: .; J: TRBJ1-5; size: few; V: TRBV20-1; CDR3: CSAGRGEAPQHF; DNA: TGCAGTGCGGGACGGGGGGAAGCGCCCCAGCATTTT
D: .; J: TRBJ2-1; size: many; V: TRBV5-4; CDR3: CASSQGGVDNEQFF; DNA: TGTGCCAGCAGCCAAGGGGGGGTAGACAATGAGCAGTTCTTC
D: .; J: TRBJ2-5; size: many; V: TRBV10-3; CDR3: CAISGSDSVPRETQYF; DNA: TGTGCCATCAGTGGAAGTGACAGCGTTCCAAGGGAGACCCAGTACTTC
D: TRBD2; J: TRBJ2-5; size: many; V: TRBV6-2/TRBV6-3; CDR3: CASTSRASGKETQYF; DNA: TGTGCCAGCACCTCCAGGGCTAGCGGGAAAGAGACCCAGTACTTC
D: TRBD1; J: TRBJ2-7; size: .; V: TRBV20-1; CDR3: CSATSGTGGSYEQYF; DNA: TGCAGTGCTACCTCCGGGACAGGGGGCTCCTACGAGCAGTACTTC
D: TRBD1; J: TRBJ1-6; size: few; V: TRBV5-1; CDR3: CASSYDRAKNSPLHF; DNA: TGCGCCAGCAGTTACGACAGGGCCAAAAATTCACCCCTCCACTTT
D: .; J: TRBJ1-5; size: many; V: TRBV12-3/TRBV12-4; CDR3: CASRYGNQPQHF; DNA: TGTGCCAGCAGGTACGGCAATCAGCCCCAGCATTTT
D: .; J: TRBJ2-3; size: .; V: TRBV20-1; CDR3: CSASPGSTDTQYF; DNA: TGCAGTGCAAGTCCGGGGTCGACAGATACGCAGTATTTT
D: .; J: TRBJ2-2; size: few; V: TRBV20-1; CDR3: CSAREGETDTGELFF; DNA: TGCAGTGCTAGAGAAGGGGAGACGGACACCGGGGAGCTGTTTTTT
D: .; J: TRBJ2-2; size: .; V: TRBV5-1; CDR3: CASSYRQTSGELFF; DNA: TGCGCCAGCAGCTACAGACAGACGTCCGGGGAGCTGTTTTTT
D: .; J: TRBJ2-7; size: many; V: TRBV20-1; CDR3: CSARDHPRGGTGLEQYF; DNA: TGCAGTGCTAGAGATCATCCCAGGGGCGGAACCGGTTTGGAGCAGTACTTC
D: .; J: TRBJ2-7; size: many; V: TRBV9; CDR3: CASSVGGGAVYEQYF; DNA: TGTGCCAGCAGCGTAGGTGGGGGCGCCGTCTACGAGCAGTACTTC
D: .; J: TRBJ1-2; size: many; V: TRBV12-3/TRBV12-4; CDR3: CASSLRDWSLSYGYTF; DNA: TGTGCCAGCAGTTTAAGGGACTGGTCTCTATCCTATGGCTACACCTTC
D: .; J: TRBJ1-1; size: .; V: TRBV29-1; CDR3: CSASGQRDGNTEAFF; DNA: TGCAGCGCCTCTGGTCAGAGGGACGGGAACACTGAAGCTTTCTTT
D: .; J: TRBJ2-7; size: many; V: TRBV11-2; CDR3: CASSLVSTVISSYEQYF; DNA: TGTGCCAGCAGCTTAGTCTCGACCGTAATAAGCTCCTACGAGCAGTACTTC
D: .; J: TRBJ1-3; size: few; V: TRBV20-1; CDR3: CSARDPLAGGVGSGNTIYF; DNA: TGCAGTGCTAGAGATCCCCTTGCTGGGGGGGTCGGCTCTGGAAACACCATATATTTT
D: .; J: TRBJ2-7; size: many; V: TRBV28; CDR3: CASSRGPGLRPYEQYF; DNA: TGTGCCAGCTCCCGGGGGCCGGGCCTACGGCCCTACGAGCAGTACTTC
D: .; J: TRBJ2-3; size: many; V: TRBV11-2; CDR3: CASRWGPATDTQYF; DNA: TGTGCCAGCAGGTGGGGTCCCGCCACAGATACGCAGTATTTT
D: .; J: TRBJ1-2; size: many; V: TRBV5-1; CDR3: CASSLDILGNYGYTF; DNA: TGCGCCAGCAGCCTGGACATTCTGGGAAACTATGGCTACACCTTC